This is a list of T cell receptor beta chains from one sample in a study of blood T cells in healthy people across ages. From the 5' RACE reads, TCRdb called clonotypes with MiXCR, one entry per CDR3 protein. The sample contains hundreds of thousands of distinct CDR3 sequences, about 21% of which appear only once. Sequenced sample: blood. These receptors came from a man in his 70s in good health. Each CDR3 is given with its conserved first and last residue. Fields, in order: D gene, clone size, J gene, V gene, CDR3 DNA, CDR3 protein. D genes are given only for firm matches. Clone size is shown for a subset of rows, as once, few, many or a class of expanded clone.

D gene: .
clone size: .
J gene: TRBJ2-3
V gene: TRBV20-1
CDR3 DNA: TGCAGTGTTATAGATCGGGGAACCACAGATACGCAGTATTTT
CDR3 protein: CSVIDRGTTDTQYF

D gene: .
clone size: few
J gene: TRBJ2-1
V gene: TRBV6-1
CDR3 DNA: TGTGCCAGCGGTGATCGGGGTGAGCAGTTCTTC
CDR3 protein: CASGDRGEQFF

D gene: TRBD2
clone size: .
J gene: TRBJ2-1
V gene: TRBV11-2
CDR3 DNA: TGTGCCAGCAGCTTACGGCCAATGGGTCTAGCGGGAGGGAGCTCCTACAATGAGCAGTTCTTC
CDR3 protein: CASSLRPMGLAGGSSYNEQFF

D gene: .
clone size: few
J gene: TRBJ2-1
V gene: TRBV24-1
CDR3 DNA: TGTGCCACCAGTGAGACGACACGTCAAGGGGACAATGAGCAGTTCTTC
CDR3 protein: CATSETTRQGDNEQFF

D gene: .
clone size: few
J gene: TRBJ2-1
V gene: TRBV20-1
CDR3 DNA: TGCAGTGCTAGAGCGGACGGTGAGCAGTTCTTC
CDR3 protein: CSARADGEQFF

D gene: TRBD1
clone size: .
J gene: TRBJ2-7
V gene: TRBV5-1
CDR3 DNA: TGCGCCAGCAGCTTGCGCGACAGGGGGATCAACCACGAGCAGTACTTC
CDR3 protein: CASSLRDRGINHEQYF

D gene: .
clone size: .
J gene: TRBJ2-3
V gene: TRBV7-3
CDR3 DNA: TGTGCCAGCAGCTTAATAGCGGGCACAGATACGCAGTATTTT
CDR3 protein: CASSLIAGTDTQYF

D gene: .
clone size: .
J gene: TRBJ2-1
V gene: TRBV12-5
CDR3 DNA: TGTGCTAGTGGTTTGAGGTTTACCAACTCCTACAATGAGCAGTTCTTC
CDR3 protein: CASGLRFTNSYNEQFF

D gene: TRBD1
clone size: .
J gene: TRBJ2-7
V gene: TRBV27
CDR3 DNA: TGTGCCAGCAGTCGGACAGGGACATCCTACGAGCAGTACTTC
CDR3 protein: CASSRTGTSYEQYF

D gene: .
clone size: .
J gene: TRBJ2-5
V gene: TRBV20-1
CDR3 DNA: TGCAGTGAGGGTGGGCCCTACCGAGAGACCCAGTACTTC
CDR3 protein: CSEGGPYRETQYF

D gene: .
clone size: .
J gene: TRBJ2-4
V gene: TRBV28
CDR3 DNA: TGTGCCAGCAGTTTATCTGGACGTAGCAACATTCAGTACTTC
CDR3 protein: CASSLSGRSNIQYF

D gene: TRBD2
clone size: many
J gene: TRBJ2-7
V gene: TRBV9
CDR3 DNA: TGTGCCAGCAGCGTAGGGAGTTCTAGCGGGATCTACGAGCAGTACTTC
CDR3 protein: CASSVGSSSGIYEQYF

D gene: .
clone size: .
J gene: TRBJ2-5
V gene: TRBV5-1
CDR3 DNA: TGCGCCAGCAGCTTGATAGGACAGACCCAAGAGACCCAGTACTTC
CDR3 protein: CASSLIGQTQETQYF

D gene: .
clone size: .
J gene: TRBJ2-2
V gene: TRBV27
CDR3 DNA: TGTGCCAGCAGTTTATCCGGGACCCGCACCGGGGAGCTGTTTTTT
CDR3 protein: CASSLSGTRTGELFF

D gene: .
clone size: once
J gene: TRBJ2-3
V gene: TRBV28
CDR3 DNA: TGTGCCAGCAGTTACGCCACCCTCACAGATACGCAGTATTTT
CDR3 protein: CASSYATLTDTQYF

D gene: TRBD1
clone size: few
J gene: TRBJ2-2
V gene: TRBV20-1
CDR3 DNA: TGCAGTGCTAGAGGTATACAGGGGGCGCGACCGAATACCGGGGAGCTGTTTTTT
CDR3 protein: CSARGIQGARPNTGELFF

D gene: .
clone size: .
J gene: TRBJ1-3
V gene: TRBV5-1
CDR3 DNA: TGCGCCAGCAGCCCTTCATCGGACTCTGGAAACACCATATATTTT
CDR3 protein: CASSPSSDSGNTIYF

D gene: .
clone size: once
J gene: TRBJ1-4
V gene: TRBV7-9
CDR3 DNA: TGTGCCAGCAGCTTGAGGGGGTCTATTAATGAAAAACTGTTTTTT
CDR3 protein: CASSLRGSINEKLFF

D gene: .
clone size: .
J gene: TRBJ2-5
V gene: TRBV29-1
CDR3 DNA: TGCAGCGTGGTGGGGCCTGGGGGAGAGACCCAGTACTTC
CDR3 protein: CSVVGPGGETQYF

D gene: .
clone size: .
J gene: TRBJ2-5
V gene: TRBV5-1
CDR3 DNA: TGCGCCAGCAGCTTGGGGTCCTCCGGGACTGGGATTTTCGAGACCCAGTACTTC
CDR3 protein: CASSLGSSGTGIFETQYF

D gene: .
clone size: .
J gene: TRBJ2-2
V gene: TRBV11-2
CDR3 DNA: TGTGCCAGCAGGACAAGACTTGCGGAGACCGGGGAGCTGTTTTTT
CDR3 protein: CASRTRLAETGELFF

D gene: TRBD1
clone size: many
J gene: TRBJ2-7
V gene: TRBV6-1
CDR3 DNA: TGTGCCAGCAGTGAAGGACAGGGAATATTCCCCTACGAGCAGTACTTC
CDR3 protein: CASSEGQGIFPYEQYF

D gene: .
clone size: .
J gene: TRBJ2-3
V gene: TRBV12-3/TRBV12-4
CDR3 DNA: TGTGCCAGCAAGCAGGTCGCAGATACGCAGTATTTT
CDR3 protein: CASKQVADTQYF

D gene: .
clone size: .
J gene: TRBJ2-7
V gene: TRBV6-1
CDR3 DNA: TGTGCCAGCAGAGTCGATGGCATCTACGAGCAGTACTTC
CDR3 protein: CASRVDGIYEQYF

D gene: TRBD2
clone size: few
J gene: TRBJ2-5
V gene: TRBV5-1
CDR3 DNA: TGCGCCAGCAGGTCCGGGACTAGAAGACAAGAGACCCAGTACTTC
CDR3 protein: CASRSGTRRQETQYF